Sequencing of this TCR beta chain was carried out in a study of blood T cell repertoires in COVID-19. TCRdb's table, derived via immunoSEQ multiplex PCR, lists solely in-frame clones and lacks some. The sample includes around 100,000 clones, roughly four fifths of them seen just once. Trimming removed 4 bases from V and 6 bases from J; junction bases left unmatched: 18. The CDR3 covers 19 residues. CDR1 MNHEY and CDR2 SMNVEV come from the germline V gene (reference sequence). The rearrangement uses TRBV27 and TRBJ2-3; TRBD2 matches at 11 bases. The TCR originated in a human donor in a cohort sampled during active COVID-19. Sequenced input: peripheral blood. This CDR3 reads CASSWGGIAGGPTMDTQYF. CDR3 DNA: TGTGCCAGCAGTTGGGGCGGGATAGCGGGGGGGCCTACCATGGATACGCAGTATTTT.